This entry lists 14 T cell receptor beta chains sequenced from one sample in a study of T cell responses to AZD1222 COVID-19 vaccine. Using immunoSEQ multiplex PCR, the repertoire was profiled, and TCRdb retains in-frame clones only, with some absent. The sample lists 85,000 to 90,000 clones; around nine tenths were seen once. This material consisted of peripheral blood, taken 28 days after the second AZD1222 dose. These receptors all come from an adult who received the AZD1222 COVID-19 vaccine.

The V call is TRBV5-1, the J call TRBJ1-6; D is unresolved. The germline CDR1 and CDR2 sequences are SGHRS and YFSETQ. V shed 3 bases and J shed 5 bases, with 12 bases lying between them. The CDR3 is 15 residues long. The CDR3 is CASSSTGPDNSPLHF. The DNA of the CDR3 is TGCGCCAGCAGCTCGACGGGTCCCGATAATTCACCCCTCCACTTT.

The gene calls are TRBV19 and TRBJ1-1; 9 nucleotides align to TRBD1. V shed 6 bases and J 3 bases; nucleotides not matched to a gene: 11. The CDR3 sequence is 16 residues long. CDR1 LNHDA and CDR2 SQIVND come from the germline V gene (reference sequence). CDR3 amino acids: CASRGQGPWVDTEAFF. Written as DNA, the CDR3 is TGTGCCAGTAGAGGACAGGGGCCCTGGGTTGACACTGAAGCTTTCTTT.

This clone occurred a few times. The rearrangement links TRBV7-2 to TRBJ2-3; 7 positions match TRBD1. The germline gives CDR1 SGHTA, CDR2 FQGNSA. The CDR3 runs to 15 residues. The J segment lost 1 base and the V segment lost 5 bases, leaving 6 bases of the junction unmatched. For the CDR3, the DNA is TGTGCCAGCAGCCTCGGACAGGTTGGCACAGATACGCAGTATTTT. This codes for CASSLGQVGTDTQYF.

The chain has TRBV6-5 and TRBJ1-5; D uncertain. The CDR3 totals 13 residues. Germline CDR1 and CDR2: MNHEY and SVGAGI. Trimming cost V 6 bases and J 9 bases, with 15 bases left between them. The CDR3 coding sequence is TGTGCCAGCAGGGACCCGGCGGGGAGGCCCCAGCATTTT. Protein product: CASRDPAGRPQHF.

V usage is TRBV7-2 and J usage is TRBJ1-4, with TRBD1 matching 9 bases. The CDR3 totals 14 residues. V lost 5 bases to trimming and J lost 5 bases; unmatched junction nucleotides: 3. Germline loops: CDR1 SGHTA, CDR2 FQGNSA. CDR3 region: CASSQGQGNEKLFF. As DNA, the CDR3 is TGTGCCAGCAGCCAAGGACAGGGGAATGAAAAACTGTTTTTT.

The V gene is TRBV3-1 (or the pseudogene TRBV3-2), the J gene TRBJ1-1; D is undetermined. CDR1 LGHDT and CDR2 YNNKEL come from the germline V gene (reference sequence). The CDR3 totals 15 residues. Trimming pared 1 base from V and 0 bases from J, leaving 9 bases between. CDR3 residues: CASSQAAGMNTEAFF. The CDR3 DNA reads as TGTGCCAGCAGCCAAGCCGCAGGCATGAACACTGAAGCTTTCTTT.

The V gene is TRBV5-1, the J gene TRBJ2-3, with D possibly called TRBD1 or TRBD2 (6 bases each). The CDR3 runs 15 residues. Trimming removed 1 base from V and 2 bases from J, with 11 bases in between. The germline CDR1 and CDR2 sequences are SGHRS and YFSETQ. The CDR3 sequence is CASSLWRDTTDTQYF. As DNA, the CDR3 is TGCGCCAGCAGCTTGTGGCGGGACACCACAGATACGCAGTATTTT.

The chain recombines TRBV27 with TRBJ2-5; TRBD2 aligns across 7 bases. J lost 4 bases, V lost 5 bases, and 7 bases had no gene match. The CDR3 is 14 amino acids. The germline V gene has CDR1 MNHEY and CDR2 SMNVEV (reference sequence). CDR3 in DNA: TGTGCCAGCAGTACCCGACCGGGGGGAGAGACCCAGTACTTC. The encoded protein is CASSTRPGGETQYF.

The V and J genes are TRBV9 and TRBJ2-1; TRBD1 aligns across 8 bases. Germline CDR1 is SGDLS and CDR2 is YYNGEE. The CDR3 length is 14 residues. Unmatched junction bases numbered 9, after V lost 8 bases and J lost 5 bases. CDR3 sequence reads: CASSFRGPNNEQFF. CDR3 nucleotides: TGTGCCAGTTCTTTCAGGGGGCCCAACAATGAGCAGTTCTTC.

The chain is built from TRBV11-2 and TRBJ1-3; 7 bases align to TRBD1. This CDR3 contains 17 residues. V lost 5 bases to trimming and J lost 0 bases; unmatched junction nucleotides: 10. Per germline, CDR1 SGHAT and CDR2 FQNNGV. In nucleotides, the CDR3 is TGTGCCAGCAGCCCCCCGTTGACAGGGATCTCTGGAAACACCATATATTTT. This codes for CASSPPLTGISGNTIYF.

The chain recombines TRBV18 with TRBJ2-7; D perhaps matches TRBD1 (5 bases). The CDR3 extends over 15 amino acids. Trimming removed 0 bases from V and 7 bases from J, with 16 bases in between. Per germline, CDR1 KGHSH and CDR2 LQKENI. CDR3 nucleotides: TGTGCCAGCTCACCACCGCGGACAAGGAATGGTGAGCAGTACTTC. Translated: CASSPPRTRNGEQYF.

CDR3 DNA sequence: TGCGCCAGCAGCTTGGAGGCGACTAGCGGGGGAGATGAGCAGTTCTTC. Translating gives CASSLEATSGGDEQFF. This sequence joins TRBV5-1 and TRBJ2-1; 12 bases are a match to TRBD2. The trim removed 0 bases at V and 8 bases at J, leaving 6 bases unmatched. This CDR3 is built from 16 residues. Per the germline V gene, CDR1 is SGHRS and CDR2 is YFSETQ.

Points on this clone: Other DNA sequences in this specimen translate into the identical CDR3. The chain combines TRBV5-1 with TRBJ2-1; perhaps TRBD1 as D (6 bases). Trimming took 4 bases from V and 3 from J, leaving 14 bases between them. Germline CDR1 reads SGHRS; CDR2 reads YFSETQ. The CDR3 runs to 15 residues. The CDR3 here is CASSPGQGGYNEQFF. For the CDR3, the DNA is TGCGCCAGCAGCCCGGGACAAGGAGGCTACAATGAGCAGTTCTTC. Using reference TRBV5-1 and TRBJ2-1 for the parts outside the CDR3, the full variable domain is KAGVTQTPRYLIKTRGQQVTLSCSPISGHRSVSWYQQTPGQGLQFLFEYFSETQRNKGNFPGRFSGRQFSNSRSEMNVSTLELGDSALYLCASSPGQGGYNEQFFGPGTRLTVL.

The CDR3, as DNA: TGTGCCAGCAGCTTGAGGAGGGTTGGTGAAGCTTTCTTT. As protein: CASSLRRVGEAFF. The V gene is TRBV5-6, the J gene TRBJ1-1; D gene unclear. Germline CDR1 reads SGHDT; CDR2 reads YYEEEE. Trimming cost V 1 base and J 7 bases, with 11 bases left between them. This CDR3 has 13 residues.